These T cell receptor beta chains were read from a single sample in a study of blood T cells in healthy people across ages. Each CDR3 protein is one row after TCRdb ran MiXCR on the 5' RACE reads. The sample lists 780,000 or so distinct CDR3 sequences, approximately 60% occurring once. The sample consisted of blood. Every receptor here comes from a man aged 40-50 years in good health. The CDR3 runs from the conserved cysteine through the conserved F or W. The D gene is left open where the match is weak. Rows may omit the clone size; those that give it use once, few, many or a size class.

len	j_gene	v_gene	abundance	d_gene	CDR3aa	CDR3nt
16	TRBJ2-5	TRBV4-1	NA	TRBD1	CASSQEEDRGQETQYF	TGCGCCAGCAGCCAAGAAGAGGACAGGGGACAAGAGACCCAGTACTTC
14	TRBJ1-1	TRBV5-1	NA	NA	CASSLEWMNTEAFF	TGCGCCAGCAGCTTGGAGTGGATGAACACTGAAGCTTTCTTT
13	TRBJ2-4	TRBV2	NA	NA	CASEAGGVDIQYF	TGTGCCAGCGAGGCCGGGGGCGTGGACATTCAGTACTTC
15	TRBJ1-1	TRBV10-3	NA	NA	CAISGDSLGSVSAFF	TGTGCCATCAGTGGAGACAGCCTGGGGAGTGTGTCGGCTTTCTTT
15	TRBJ2-1	TRBV20-1	NA	NA	CSARDIGETYNEQFF	TGCAGTGCTAGAGATATAGGAGAGACCTACAATGAGCAGTTCTTC
20	TRBJ2-4	TRBV10-3	NA	NA	CAISESRTPLAMGSKNIQYF	TGTGCCATCAGTGAGAGCCGCACACCACTAGCTATGGGGTCCAAAAACATTCAGTACTTC
18	TRBJ2-4	TRBV10-3	NA	NA	CATATGTDQRALSWGQYF	TGTGCCACCGCGACCGGGACAGACCAGCGGGCACTCTCCTGGGGGCAGTACTTC
15	TRBJ2-3	TRBV5-1	NA	TRBD2	CASSSTGLMADTQYF	TGCGCCAGCAGCTCCACGGGACTAATGGCAGATACGCAGTATTTT
16	TRBJ2-1	TRBV7-2	NA	TRBD1	CASSPNGQEAYNEQFF	TGTGCCAGCAGCCCTAACGGACAGGAGGCCTACAATGAGCAGTTCTTC
15	TRBJ2-1	TRBV4-2	NA	NA	CASSQEGSFYNEQFF	TGTGCCAGCAGCCAAGAAGGGAGCTTCTACAATGAGCAGTTCTTC
14	TRBJ2-7	TRBV5-1	NA	NA	CASSLPGDTYEQYF	TGCGCCAGCAGCTTGCCAGGAGACACCTACGAGCAGTACTTC
17	TRBJ2-7	TRBV11-1	NA	TRBD2	CASSLSGGAPSYNEQYF	TGTGCCAGCAGCTTAAGCGGGGGGGCCCCCTCCTACAATGAGCAGTACTTC
13	TRBJ2-1	TRBV12-3/TRBV12-4	NA	NA	CASSRGRFHEQFF	TGTGCCAGCAGCAGGGGGAGGTTCCACGAGCAGTTCTTC
14	TRBJ2-1	TRBV9	few	NA	CASSVDGTYNEQFF	TGTGCCAGCAGCGTAGACGGAACCTACAATGAGCAGTTCTTC
11	TRBJ2-7	TRBV9	NA	NA	CAGSGNLGQYF	TGTGCCGGCAGTGGAAACCTCGGGCAGTACTTC
15	TRBJ2-1	TRBV6-1	NA	NA	CASSVGHGSYNEQFF	TGTGCCAGCAGTGTAGGACACGGTTCCTACAATGAGCAGTTCTTC
11	TRBJ2-4	TRBV29-1	few	NA	CSVVGENIQYF	TGCAGCGTTGTAGGAGAAAACATTCAGTACTTC
12	TRBJ2-7	TRBV12-3/TRBV12-4	NA	NA	CASSRSVHEQYF	TGTGCCAGCAGTCGCAGCGTCCACGAGCAGTACTTC
11	TRBJ1-1	TRBV29-1	few	NA	CSAGLRTEAFF	TGCAGCGCAGGGTTGCGGACTGAAGCTTTCTTT
12	TRBJ2-1	TRBV5-1	once	NA	CASSSDSGEQFF	TGCGCCAGCAGCTCAGATTCTGGTGAGCAGTTCTTC
13	TRBJ1-1	TRBV5-6	NA	NA	CASSMGQNTEAFF	TGTGCCAGCAGCATGGGACAGAACACTGAAGCTTTCTTT
14	TRBJ2-5	TRBV6-1	NA	NA	CASNQGTWGETQYF	TGTGCCAGCAATCAGGGGACGTGGGGAGAGACCCAGTACTTC
13	TRBJ2-3	TRBV6-1	NA	NA	CASYSPFTDTQYF	TGTGCCAGCTATAGTCCTTTCACAGATACGCAGTATTTT
14	TRBJ2-3	TRBV12-3/TRBV12-4	NA	NA	CASSSPAGTDTQYF	TGTGCCAGCAGTTCCCCTGCCGGTACAGATACGCAGTATTTT
15	TRBJ2-1	TRBV7-2	NA	TRBD2	CASSPRGGRTSGQFF	TGTGCCAGCAGCCCCAGAGGGGGTCGGACTAGCGGGCAGTTCTTC
13	TRBJ2-7	TRBV7-9	NA	TRBD2	CASGAGVTYEQYF	TGTGCCAGCGGAGCGGGGGTCACCTACGAGCAGTACTTC
14	TRBJ2-1	TRBV11-2	NA	NA	CASSTLTSSNEQFF	TGTGCCAGCAGCACTCTCACTAGTAGCAATGAGCAGTTCTTC
15	TRBJ2-1	TRBV6-5	NA	TRBD2	CASSSTSGGQNGQFF	TGTGCCAGCAGTTCAACTAGCGGGGGGCAAAATGGGCAGTTCTTC
16	TRBJ1-6	TRBV15	NA	NA	CATSRDEGKRNSPLHF	TGTGCCACCAGCAGAGATGAAGGTAAAAGGAATTCACCCCTCCACTTT
17	TRBJ2-7	TRBV6-2/TRBV6-3	NA	NA	CASSPGVGEGFSYEQYF	TGTGCCAGCAGCCCAGGGGTAGGGGAAGGATTCTCCTACGAGCAGTACTTC
16	TRBJ1-2	TRBV7-9	NA	NA	CASSTVLRERSYGYTF	TGTGCCAGCAGCACCGTTCTACGAGAGAGATCCTATGGCTACACCTTC
13	TRBJ2-4	TRBV20-1	NA	NA	CSVKDRFKNIQYF	TGCAGTGTTAAGGATCGTTTCAAAAACATTCAGTACTTC
15	TRBJ2-7	TRBV4-1	NA	TRBD2	CASSHPSGSSYEQYF	TGCGCCAGCAGCCATCCTAGCGGGAGCTCCTACGAGCAGTACTTC
14	TRBJ1-2	TRBV20-1	NA	NA	CSARDGRGHYGYTF	TGCAGTGCTAGAGATGGCAGGGGACACTATGGCTACACCTTC
16	TRBJ2-7	TRBV12-3/TRBV12-4	once	TRBD1	CASSPPGQLITYEQYF	TGTGCCAGCAGCCCCCCGGGACAGCTAATAACCTACGAGCAGTACTTC
13	TRBJ2-3	TRBV7-2	once	NA	CASSLVGSSTPYF	TGTGCCAGCAGCTTAGTAGGGTCCTCTACTCCGTATTTT
15	TRBJ1-2	TRBV5-5	NA	TRBD1	CASSINRGQNYGYTF	TGTGCCAGCAGCATCAACAGGGGGCAGAACTATGGCTACACCTTC
13	TRBJ1-5	TRBV20-1	few	NA	CSAKGERNQPQHF	TGCAGTGCTAAGGGGGAGCGAAATCAGCCCCAGCATTTT
19	TRBJ2-5	TRBV5-1	many	NA	CASSGSKKGPVSILGTQYF	TGCGCCAGCAGTGGCTCGAAAAAGGGGCCGGTCTCGATCCTTGGGACCCAGTACTTC
11	TRBJ1-2	TRBV2	few	NA	CASSEIDGYTF	TGTGCCAGCAGTGAGATCGATGGCTACACCTTC
15	TRBJ2-7	TRBV5-1	NA	NA	CATAQVRRPYREQYF	TGCGCCACCGCCCAGGTCCGAAGGCCTTATCGCGAGCAGTACTTC
16	TRBJ2-1	TRBV25-1	NA	TRBD1	CASSGQGEGLWGEQFF	TGTGCCAGCAGTGGACAGGGGGAAGGATTATGGGGTGAGCAGTTCTTC
14	TRBJ2-7	TRBV20-1	NA	TRBD2	CSAPKSGRLDEQYF	TGCAGTGCACCCAAAAGCGGGAGGTTGGACGAGCAGTACTTC
17	TRBJ1-5	TRBV20-1	once	NA	CSAREGYSRVKNQPQHF	TGCAGTGCTAGAGAAGGGTATTCGAGGGTTAAAAATCAGCCCCAGCATTTT
15	TRBJ2-1	TRBV6-2/TRBV6-3	NA	TRBD2	CASRPGTSGRYEQFF	TGTGCCAGCAGGCCCGGGACTAGCGGGAGGTATGAGCAGTTCTTC
14	TRBJ2-5	TRBV20-1	NA	NA	CSARDLTGQETQYF	TGCAGTGCTAGAGATTTGACAGGCCAAGAGACCCAGTACTTC
16	TRBJ2-4	TRBV27	NA	TRBD2	CASSWGLAGAKNIQYF	TGTGCCAGCAGTTGGGGACTAGCGGGAGCCAAAAACATTCAGTACTTC
13	TRBJ2-3	TRBV12-3/TRBV12-4	few	NA	CASSLVSSDTQYF	TGTGCCAGCAGTTTGGTCTCGTCGGATACGCAGTATTTT
16	TRBJ1-5	TRBV6-2/TRBV6-3	once	NA	CASSPNLGALSQPQHF	TGTGCCAGCAGCCCTAACCTGGGGGCTCTCTCCCAGCCCCAGCATTTT
14	TRBJ2-1	TRBV2	NA	NA	CASRAEGRGVEQFF	TGTGCCAGCAGGGCGGAGGGCCGAGGGGTTGAGCAGTTCTTC
16	TRBJ1-6	TRBV20-1	NA	TRBD1	CSARGRRDREDSPLHF	TGCAGTGCTAGAGGTCGCCGGGACAGGGAGGATTCACCCCTCCACTTT
12	TRBJ2-1	TRBV11-2	NA	NA	CASSRQSQEQFF	TGTGCCAGCAGCCGGCAGAGCCAGGAGCAGTTCTTC
17	TRBJ2-3	TRBV4-3	few	TRBD1	CASSQDTPGQGTDTQYF	TGCGCCAGCAGCCAAGATACCCCGGGACAGGGCACAGATACGCAGTATTTT
13	TRBJ2-1	TRBV29-1	few	TRBD1	CSADREWNNEQFF	TGCAGCGCCGACAGGGAATGGAACAATGAGCAGTTCTTC
12	TRBJ1-1	TRBV7-8	NA	TRBD1	CASSRDRNEAFF	TGTGCCAGCAGCAGGGACAGGAATGAAGCTTTCTTT
13	TRBJ2-1	TRBV7-3	NA	NA	CASSLVWGSEQFF	TGTGCCAGCAGCTTAGTATGGGGGAGTGAGCAGTTCTTC
11	TRBJ1-1	TRBV7-2	NA	NA	CASSPGVGAFF	TGTGCCAGCAGCCCTGGTGTGGGGGCTTTCTTT
16	TRBJ1-2	TRBV7-2	many	TRBD1	CASSLRPGQGGKGYTF	TGTGCCAGCAGCTTAAGACCGGGACAGGGAGGTAAAGGCTACACCTTC
18	TRBJ2-1	TRBV13	few	NA	CASSPTGRGPETYNEQFF	TGTGCCAGCAGCCCGACAGGGAGGGGCCCGGAAACCTACAATGAGCAGTTCTTC